This entry is about one TCR beta chain. Both 60 Vbeta primers and 13 Jbeta primers went into the PCR. Using immunoSEQ multiplex PCR, the repertoire was profiled, and TCRdb retains in-frame clones only, with some absent. The table lists 190,000 or so clones, roughly four fifths of them singletons, with 1.6% in the top ten. Germline V CDR1 and CDR2: LNHDA, SQIVND (reference sequence). Trimming took off 1 base at V and 1 base at J, with 10 bases between the two ends. CDR3 length equals 15 residues. This record belongs to a study of cytomegalovirus exposure and HLA in healthy donors. The V and J genes are TRBV19 and TRBJ2-5, with D hard to call. The sequenced sample consisted of PBMCs. This TCR came from a man in his fifties or sixties in good health and CMV-seronegative. The CDR3 nucleotides are TGTGCCAGTAGTATAGTTACGGGTGTCCAAGAGACCCAGTACTTC. Protein sequence: CASSIVTGVQETQYF.